This T cell receptor (beta chain) emerged from a study of cytomegalovirus exposure and HLA in healthy donors (TCRdb year 2017). A note on the overall study: According to an earlier analysis of 450 to 650 of the donors, some 170 million T cells yielded 100 million or so unique TCR beta sequences and 276 Gb of sequence data. An early release that covered roughly 600 HLA-typed donors contained approximately 300 gigabases of sequencing data and 85 million to 100 million unique TCR sequences. Of the roughly 400 genotyped donors, about 80% fell in the genetic ancestry cluster associated with self-reported Caucasian donors. The aim of the study was to test whether cataloging public T cell receptors could identify signatures of past pathogen exposure. The T cell repertoires of several hundred subjects were profiled by immunosequencing and related to cytomegalovirus serostatus. In addition to the first cohort of several hundred subjects, a separate validation cohort of 120 different subjects was used. To predict cytomegalovirus infection status, the study brought together high-throughput TCR immunosequencing, statistical association of individual TCRs with disease status, and machine learning. A later analysis re-analyzed previously published TCR beta repertoires from 600 to 850 donors and added high-resolution HLA genotyping to study TCR occurrence patterns. Rather than using new phenotypic data, the later analysis identified candidate immune exposures from TCR beta sequences and from how often those sequences occurred across donors. An earlier analysis of approximately 640 of the donors applied high-throughput TCR beta sequencing to assess whether each TCR beta V gene segment acted as functional or pseudogenic. Donor age, sex, ethnicity and CMV serostatus were collected together with the repertoire data. A later genetic analysis used genome-wide SNP genotypes for about 60% of the roughly 700 donors, treating that subset as a discovery cohort. Every discovery cohort repertoire had been produced on one sequencing platform. HLA typing covered class I and class II loci at four-digit resolution. The number of donors typed differed by locus, with about 629-640 for A, B, C, DRB1 and DQB1, 522 for DQA1, some 570 for DPA1, and over 400 for DPB1. Four to six DR-DQ haplotypes were handled as single units for association and clustering because linkage in the cohort was strong. Among roughly 370 genotyped donors of the cohort, an average of around 240,000 unique TCR beta nucleotide sequences were sequenced per donor, roughly 20% of them non-productive.

The cohort was made up of approximately 670 healthy bone marrow donors. At the time of sampling, all cohort members were nominally healthy, though unrecorded immune exposures were likely present. The donor tested CMV seronegative, placing the donor among the 350 to 400 seronegative members of the cohort. A peripheral blood sample was provided by each donor, and peripheral blood mononuclear cells were used for TCR beta sequencing. The Qiagen DNeasy Blood Extraction Kit was used to extract genomic DNA from the blood cell samples. This clone has more than one count but fewer than ten. This receptor's antigen is unknown. No much larger clone is present one base from it, and per-base qualities are unavailable. Points the paper makes about the study in general: Most TCR sequences were seen in very few donors, while some public TCRs were found in many individuals. A further reported finding was that TCR beta sequences accurately predicted the HLA-A and HLA-B alleles for most subjects in the first cohort. Correlated functional status among segregating V segments might reflect linkage disequilibrium, but an unknown experimental factor could not be ruled out. A later analysis found that HLA-associated TCR beta chains were more clonally expanded and had lower generation probabilities than equally common non-associated chains. The study listed 150 to 200 TCR beta chains as associated with cytomegalovirus. This cohort had only TCR beta chains sequenced, and the lack of alpha or paired-chain data limited which features could be detected. In a later analysis, several top co-occurrence clusters were reported to appear linked to parvovirus B19, influenza, CMV and Epstein-Barr virus. Presence/absence analyses assumed roughly uniform sequencing depth across donors, an assumption that may not hold. In both the original and validation cohorts, the classifier was reported to diagnose cytomegalovirus status with high specificity and sensitivity. A few of the identified cytomegalovirus-associated TCR beta chains were confirmed in vitro to be specific for cytomegalovirus antigens. According to a later analysis, most CMV-associated TCR beta chains appeared to be HLA-restricted, and the HLA associations seemed to be driven largely by CMV exposure. HLA typing was unavailable for some donors at each locus, so association tests used only the typed subset. A later analysis found that TCR association rates varied across HLA loci, with DRB1 alleles showing the most associated TCRs and HLA-C alleles the fewest. In an earlier analysis of approximately 590 of the donors, most TCR beta V segments appeared in productive rearrangements about 90% or about 30% of the time, broadly matching IMGT annotations. The 87-base-pair reads could not distinguish some IMGT-functional V segments, including TRBV6-2 and TRBV6-3, so those segments were excluded. The earlier analysis of a few hundred of the donors excluded some 15 rarely observed V segments, including chromosome 9 orphons, because counts were too low. Specific HLA alleles were associated with over 15,000 TCR beta sequences at a false discovery rate of 0.05 in a later analysis. The authors suggested that the approach could potentially be generalized to other disease states and immunological phenotypes. A later genetic analysis associated a missense DCLRE1C variant with V-gene and J-gene trimming of TCR beta chains, and an independent cohort replicated the association. In a later genetic analysis, fewer N-insertions in productive TCRs were reported among donors in an Asian-associated ancestry cluster than the approximately 630-donor mean. When HLA alleles, especially DR and DQ, strongly co-occurred, attributing TCR associations to individual alleles was difficult. A group of highly shared sequence variants was considered likely to be a technical artifact of the sequencing pipeline. For the cohort, immune exposure information was limited to CMV serostatus.

V was cut back by 1 base and J by 0 bases, leaving a gap of 12 bases between them. CDR3 length: 16 amino acids, cysteine to phenylalanine. The DNA shown is the 48-base CDR3, in frame from base 1. Sequences MGHDK (CDR1) and SYGVNS (CDR2) are obtained from the germline V gene. The library relied on the immunoSEQ multiplex PCR assay. The multiplex PCR relied on a mix of 60 forward primers for TCR Vbeta segments and 13 reverse primers for TCR Jbeta segments. Amplification of the CDR3 region of rearranged TCR beta genes was performed with a multiplex PCR assay on genomic DNA. On the Illumina HiSeq System, the amplified TCR beta libraries were sequenced as 87-base-pair reads. The original methods were these. In a later analysis, roughly 80 million unique TCR beta chains were counted across the approximately 640 repertoires, and approximately 11 million of these chains were shared by at least two donors. To remove PCR and sequencing errors, raw reads were error-corrected and collapsed into unique sequences using a nearest-neighbor algorithm that merged closely related sequences. To assign V, D and J gene segments, CDR3 sequences were aligned to IMGT reference sequences. For a sequence to be retained, at least a six-nucleotide match to both a V gene segment and a J gene segment was required. Rearrangements were classified as productive when the CDR3 lacked stop codons and remained in frame with V and J, and all other rearrangements were classified as non-productive. CDR3 was defined by IMGT convention, running from the second conserved V-encoded cysteine to the conserved J-encoded phenylalanine. The earlier analysis of more than 450 of the donors excluded sequences that lacked an unambiguous match to a single V gene segment. An earlier analysis of 587 of the donors called V segments functional above 56.7% productive rearrangements and segregating when the between-donor standard deviation exceeded 5%. A statistical classification framework was built to diagnose cytomegalovirus status from the catalog of TCR beta chain sequences. In a later analysis, V and J genes were assigned by comparing TCR nucleotide sequences against IMGT/GENE-DB human TR gene sequences. The TCRdist pipeline was used in a later analysis to assign CDR3 sequences and most-parsimonious VDJ recombination scenarios. In a later analysis, each TCR beta chain was defined by its CDR3 amino acid sequence together with its V-gene family, and reads without a unique V-gene family were excluded. In a later analysis, 450 to 600 highly shared, low-generation-probability nucleotide sequences were removed to address suspected cross-contamination and a sequencing artifact. For each public chain, a later analysis derived a clonal expansion index from normalized ranks of inferred template counts within each repertoire. Generation probabilities in a later analysis came from a VDJ recombination model fitted to out-of-frame rearrangements, and those results were checked against IGoR. Hypergeometric tests were used in a later analysis to score TCR-TCR, TCR-HLA and TCR-CMV co-occurrence, with a repertoire-size bias correction applied to the TCR pairs. A later analysis estimated false discovery rates by permuting HLA or CMV assignments 20 times. In a later analysis, co-occurring TCRs were grouped using DBSCAN, with TCRdist sequence similarity added in when clustering inside HLA-allele-positive subsets. For co-occurrence clustering, repertoires with fewer than 30,000 or more than 120,000 public chains were excluded, along with a handful of repertoires with anomalous nucleotide sharing. TCRdb retrieved this table from immuneACCESS and kept in-frame rearrangements only. Not all clones are present; in checked studies, unresolved V genes account for under half, and no reason is known for the remainder. D and trimming were read from the DNA, whereas the V and J calls and clone size are those reported in that table. The sample contains approximately 90,000 clones, around 73% of them found a single time. The ten largest clones represent about 3.5% of the sample.

The sample consisted of PBMCs. This receptor was identified in a man aged 35 to 55 in good health and CMV-seronegative. The rearrangement combines TRBV25-1 with TRBJ2-5; TRBD2 is a possible D gene, resting on 6 matching bases. The nucleotide sequence reads as follows: TGTGCCAGCAGTGAATTTGGGACTGCCTACCAAGAGACCCAGTACTTC. It translates to CASSEFGTAYQETQYF.